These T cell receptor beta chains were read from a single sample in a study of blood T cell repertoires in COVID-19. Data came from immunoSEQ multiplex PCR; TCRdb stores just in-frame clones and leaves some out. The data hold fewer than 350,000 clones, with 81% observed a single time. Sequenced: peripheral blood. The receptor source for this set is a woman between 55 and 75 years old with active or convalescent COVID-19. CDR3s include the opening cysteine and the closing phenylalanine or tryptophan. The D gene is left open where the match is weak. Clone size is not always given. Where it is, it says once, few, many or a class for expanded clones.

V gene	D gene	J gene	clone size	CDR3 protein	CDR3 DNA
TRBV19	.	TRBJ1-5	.	CASSPEGVPNQPQHF	TGTGCCAGTAGTCCCGAGGGGGTCCCCAATCAGCCCCAGCATTTT
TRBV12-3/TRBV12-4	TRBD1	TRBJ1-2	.	CASSRDRDLGYTF	TGTGCCAGCAGCCGGGACAGGGATTTAGGCTACACCTTC
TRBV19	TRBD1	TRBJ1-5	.	CASSWTGRRGNQPQHF	TGTGCCAGTAGTTGGACAGGGAGAAGAGGCAATCAGCCCCAGCATTTT
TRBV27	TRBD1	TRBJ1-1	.	CASSPWDRATLNTEAFF	TGTGCCAGCAGTCCCTGGGACAGGGCCACCCTGAACACTGAAGCTTTCTTT
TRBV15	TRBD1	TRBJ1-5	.	CATRQGSNQPQHF	TGTGCCACGAGACAGGGTAGCAATCAGCCCCAGCATTTT
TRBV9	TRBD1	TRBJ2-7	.	CASSVGGQPLHEQYF	TGTGCCAGCAGCGTAGGGGGACAGCCCCTCCACGAGCAGTACTTC
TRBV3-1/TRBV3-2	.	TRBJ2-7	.	CASSQEDSYEQYF	TGTGCCAGCAGCCAAGAAGACAGCTACGAGCAGTACTTC
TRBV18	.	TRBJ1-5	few	CASSPEADQPQHF	TGTGCCAGCTCACCAGAGGCCGATCAGCCCCAGCATTTT
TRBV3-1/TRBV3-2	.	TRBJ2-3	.	CASSQVVGSTDTQYF	TGTGCCAGCAGCCAAGTTGTCGGTAGCACAGATACGCAGTATTTT
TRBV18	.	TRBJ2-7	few	CASSPPAGYEQYF	TGTGCCAGCTCACCACCGGCAGGGTACGAGCAGTACTTC
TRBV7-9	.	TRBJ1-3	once	CASSPLGQNSGNTIYF	TGTGCCAGCAGCCCCCTCGGACAAAACTCTGGAAACACCATATATTTT
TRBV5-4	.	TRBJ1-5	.	CASSLGGGVGNQPQHF	TGTGCCAGCAGCTTGGGTGGGGGGGTTGGCAATCAGCCCCAGCATTTT
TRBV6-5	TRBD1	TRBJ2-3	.	CASSYGQGKSTDTQYF	TGTGCCAGCAGTTACGGACAGGGGAAGAGCACAGATACGCAGTATTTT
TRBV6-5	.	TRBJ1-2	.	CASSSSRGGYTF	TGTGCCAGCAGTTCTAGTAGAGGGGGCTACACCTTC
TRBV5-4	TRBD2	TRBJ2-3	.	CASSLSGRATDTQYF	TGTGCCAGCAGCTTGTCGGGGAGGGCCACAGATACGCAGTATTTT
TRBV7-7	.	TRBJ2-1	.	CASSLALDRTPFNEQFF	TGTGCTAGCAGCTTAGCACTCGACAGGACACCCTTCAATGAGCAGTTCTTC
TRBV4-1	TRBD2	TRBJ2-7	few	CASSQPQARGSEQYF	TGCGCCAGCAGCCAACCCCAAGCGCGGGGGTCCGAGCAGTACTTC
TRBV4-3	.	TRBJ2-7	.	CASSQDWTVWVGGGEQYF	TGCGCCAGCAGCCAAGATTGGACAGTCTGGGTCGGCGGTGGCGAGCAGTACTTC
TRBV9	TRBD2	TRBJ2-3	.	CASSFRGGAKVSRPDTQYF	TGTGCCAGCAGCTTCCGGGGGGGTGCCAAGGTGTCTCGGCCAGATACGCAGTATTTT
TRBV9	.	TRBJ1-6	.	CASSAFGQIYNSPLHF	TGTGCCAGCAGCGCCTTCGGACAGATCTATAATTCACCCCTCCACTTT
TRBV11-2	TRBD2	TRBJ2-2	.	CASSWRLAVGTGELFF	TGTGCCAGCAGCTGGCGGCTAGCGGTAGGGACCGGGGAGCTGTTTTTT
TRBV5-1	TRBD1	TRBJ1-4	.	CASSSGGTGDEKLFF	TGCGCCAGCAGCTCGGGCGGGACAGGGGATGAAAAACTGTTTTTT
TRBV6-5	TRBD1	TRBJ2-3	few	CASRLDRGTDTQYF	TGTGCCAGCAGGTTAGACAGGGGCACAGATACGCAGTATTTT
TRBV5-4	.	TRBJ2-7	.	CASSPDPDRLYEQYF	TGTGCCAGCAGCCCAGATCCGGACAGACTTTACGAGCAGTACTTC
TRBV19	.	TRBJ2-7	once	CASSMTSGAAYEQYF	TGTGCCAGTAGTATGACCTCAGGGGCGGCCTACGAGCAGTACTTC
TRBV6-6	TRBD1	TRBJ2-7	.	CASSSPDRGPYEQYF	TGTGCCAGCAGTTCCCCCGACAGGGGACCCTACGAGCAGTACTTC
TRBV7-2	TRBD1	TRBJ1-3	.	CASSGRDRSSGNTIYF	TGTGCCAGCAGCGGAAGGGACAGAAGCTCTGGAAACACCATATATTTT
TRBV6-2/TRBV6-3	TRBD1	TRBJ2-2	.	CASSWDRGRTGELFF	TGTGCCAGCAGTTGGGACAGGGGGCGCACCGGGGAGCTGTTTTTT
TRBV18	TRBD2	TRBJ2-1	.	CASSPLAGADNEQFF	TGTGCCAGCTCACCCCTAGCGGGGGCCGACAATGAGCAGTTCTTC
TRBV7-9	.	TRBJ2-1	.	CASSLGTGRDEQFF	TGTGCCAGCAGCTTAGGGACAGGGAGGGATGAGCAGTTCTTC
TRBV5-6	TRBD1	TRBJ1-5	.	CASSLGQGAQPQHF	TGTGCCAGCAGCTTGGGACAGGGGGCCCAGCCCCAGCATTTT
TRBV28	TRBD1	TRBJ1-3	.	CASSIWTGEAGNTIYF	TGTGCCAGCAGCATCTGGACAGGAGAAGCTGGAAACACCATATATTTT
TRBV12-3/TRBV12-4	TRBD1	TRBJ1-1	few	CASSFAGGTEAFF	TGTGCCAGCAGTTTCGCAGGGGGCACTGAAGCTTTCTTT
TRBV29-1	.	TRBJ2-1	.	CSVPLGPNEQFF	TGCAGCGTCCCACTTGGTCCCAATGAGCAGTTCTTC
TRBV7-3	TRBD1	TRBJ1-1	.	CASSRVRRQGGTEAFF	TGTGCCAGCAGCCGTGTCAGGAGACAGGGAGGCACTGAAGCTTTCTTT
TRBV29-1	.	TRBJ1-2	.	CSVVMGWRGNYGYTF	TGCAGCGTTGTTATGGGGTGGAGGGGTAACTATGGCTACACCTTC
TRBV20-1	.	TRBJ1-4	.	CSASALENEKLFF	TGCAGTGCTAGTGCGCTGGAGAATGAAAAACTGTTTTTT
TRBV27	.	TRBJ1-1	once	CASSLGGPNTEAFF	TGTGCCAGCAGTTTAGGGGGCCCGAACACTGAAGCTTTCTTT
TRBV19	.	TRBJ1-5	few	CASGYSNQPQHF	TGTGCCAGCGGGTATAGCAATCAGCCCCAGCATTTT
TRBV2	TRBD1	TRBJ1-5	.	CASSSPTGINQPQHF	TGTGCCAGCAGTAGCCCGACAGGGATTAATCAGCCCCAGCATTTT
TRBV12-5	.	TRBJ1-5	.	CASGLVLGGAVYSNQPQHF	TGTGCTAGTGGTTTGGTACTCGGGGGGGCAGTCTATAGCAATCAGCCCCAGCATTTT
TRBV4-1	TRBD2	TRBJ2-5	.	CASSLGLAGGLQETQYF	TGCGCCAGCAGCCTTGGACTAGCGGGGGGTCTACAAGAGACCCAGTACTTC
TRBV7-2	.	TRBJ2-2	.	CASSLKHPPGTGELFF	TGTGCCAGCAGCTTAAAACATCCCCCGGGCACCGGGGAGCTGTTTTTT
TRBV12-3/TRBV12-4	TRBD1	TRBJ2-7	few	CASSWTGSYEQYF	TGTGCCAGCAGTTGGACAGGATCCTACGAGCAGTACTTC
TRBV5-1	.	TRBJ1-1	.	CASNAEVPNTEAFF	TGCGCCAGCAATGCGGAGGTGCCGAACACTGAAGCTTTCTTT
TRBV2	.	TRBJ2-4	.	CASSEASSPLF	TGTGCCAGCAGTGAAGCGTCTAGTCCCTTGTTC
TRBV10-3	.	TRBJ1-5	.	CAISEGQGGDQPQHF	TGTGCCATCAGTGAAGGTCAGGGAGGAGATCAGCCCCAGCATTTT
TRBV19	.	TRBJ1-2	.	CASSIAGSGYTF	TGTGCCAGTAGTATAGCCGGGAGTGGCTACACCTTC
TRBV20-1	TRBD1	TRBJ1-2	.	CSASRGFGQGGYGYTF	TGCAGTGCTAGTAGGGGGTTCGGACAGGGCGGCTATGGCTACACCTTC
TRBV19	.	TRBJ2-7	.	CASSIGQALDEQYF	TGTGCCAGTAGTATCGGTCAGGCGTTGGACGAGCAGTACTTC
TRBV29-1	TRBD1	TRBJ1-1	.	CSVGQGESTEAFF	TGCAGCGTGGGACAGGGGGAGAGCACTGAAGCTTTCTTT
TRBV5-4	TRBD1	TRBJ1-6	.	CASSLGDRVDSPLHF	TGTGCCAGCAGCTTGGGGGACAGGGTGGATTCACCCCTCCACTTT
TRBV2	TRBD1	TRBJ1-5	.	CASRGQVGHQPQHF	TGTGCCAGCAGGGGACAGGTTGGACATCAGCCCCAGCATTTT
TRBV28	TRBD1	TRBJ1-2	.	CASSPMDRGILGYTF	TGTGCCAGCAGTCCTATGGACAGGGGGATTCTTGGCTACACCTTC